This TCR beta chain is drawn from a study of CD4+ T cells in melanoma. The table came from immunoSEQ multiplex PCR; TCRdb's copy has only in-frame clones and leaves some out. The repertoire holds roughly 18,000 clones, with about 83% as singletons. As regards this clone: Its antigen is unknown.

Whole-study results and caveats: Reportedly, melanoma neoantigen-specific CD4+ T cells showed varied differentiation states. A reported correlation linked neoantigen-specific CD4+ T cells to CD8+, macrophage and B cell function.

V shed 4 bases, J shed 4 bases, and the junction held 12 bases outside the gene matches. The CDR3 consists of 16 residues. CDR1 and CDR2 from the germline V gene are KGHSH and LQKENI. The chain joins TRBV18 to TRBJ1-2; TRBD1 agrees at 7 bases. The source of this sequence is a human donor with melanoma. Material for sequencing was cells from a culture (not recorded whether cultured in vitro). The CDR3 loop is CASSQNPTGSIYGYTF. The CDR3 bases are TGTGCCAGCTCACAAAACCCGACAGGGAGTATCTATGGCTACACCTTC.